This T cell receptor (beta chain) was found in a study of T-cell memory formation after mild COVID-19. Whole-study results and caveats: Second-wave clones that peaked on day 37 lacked confirmed SARS-CoV-2 specificity. Cross-reactive memory appears to have joined, as suggested by some responding clones showing up in pre-infection memory. Later expanders leaned CD4+, whereas day 15 to 85 contracting clones were balanced CD4/CD8. CD8+ contracting clones occupied EMRA, while CD4+ ones occupied mainly CM and EM.

There are 13 residues in the CDR3. The J segment lost 6 bases and the V segment lost 6 bases, leaving 7 bases of the junction unmatched. Germline lookup yields CDR1 ENHRY and CDR2 SYGVKD. This clonotype was counted only a few times. Its matching antigen is unknown. Each CDR3 protein is one row after TCRdb ran MiXCR on the 5' RACE reads. The profile shows a few hundred thousand distinct CDR3 sequences, roughly a fifth of them singletons. The TCR originated in a man between 18 and 29 years old who had mild COVID-19 (a few samples of this study predate the infection). Cell type and time point are not known. Sequences were obtained from PBMCs or a T cell subset sorted from them (not recorded which). V and J are TRBV10-3 and TRBJ2-7; TRBD2 aligns across 8 bases. CDR3 DNA: TGTGCCATCAGCCCCGGGGGGGGATCCGAGCAGTACTTC. Amino acids: CAISPGGGSEQYF.